This T cell receptor beta chain was identified during a study of kidney transplant recipient with SARS-CoV-2 infection. Trimming pared 3 bases from V and 4 bases from J, leaving 21 bases between. This CDR3 contains 17 residues. CDR1 is SGHTA and CDR2 is FQGTGA in the germline V gene. TCRdb reanalysed the reads using MiXCR and keeps one entry per CDR3 protein. The sample shows 200,000 to 250,000 distinct CDR3 sequences, around 30% of them seen only once. This clonotype was recorded only once. The V call is TRBV7-3, the J call TRBJ1-2, with D uncertain. The sequences come from a blood sample, collected at baseline and around day 110 from a kidney transplant recipient. This TCR came from a male patient between 25 and 39 years old who had COVID-19 and was a kidney transplant recipient. Some T cells may have come from the graft donor. The CDR3 region has the DNA TGTGCCAGCAGCTTTAGGCAAGACGCTCGAAAGACCTATGGCTACACCTTC. Translating it yields CASSFRQDARKTYGYTF.